This T cell receptor (beta chain) appears in the sequencing data of a study of T cells and Merkel cell carcinoma outcomes. Study-level points and caveats: Reportedly, T-cell repertoire with density predicts Merkel cell carcinoma outcomes.

The CDR3 is 11 amino acids. CDR1 is LNHDA and CDR2 is SQIVND in the germline V gene (reference sequence). Trimming removed 7 bases at V and 10 bases at J, with 11 bases between. Profiled with immunoSEQ multiplex PCR; TCRdb holds only in-frame clones, not every one. The sample holds over 15,000 clones, roughly four fifths seen once. On this clone itself: Antigen: not known.

The TCR originated in a human donor with Merkel cell carcinoma. Sequencing was performed on tumor tissue from Merkel cell carcinoma. The chain has TRBV19 and TRBJ1-5; D call uncertain. The CDR3 sequence is CASNQDGPQHF. DNA of the CDR3: TGTGCCAGTAACCAGGACGGTCCCCAGCATTTT.